This T cell receptor beta chain is from a study of T cells in Graves' hyperthyroidism and ophthalmopathy. From germline, CDR1 is MDHEN and CDR2 SYDVKM. The junction had 12 bases not matched to a gene; V was cut back by 6 bases and J by 6 bases. This CDR3 is 16 amino acids long. Broader study findings: In blood, most of the thyroid clonotypes expanded above 0.001 were also present.

What was amplified from RNA transcripts were TCR beta CDR3 regions. When the TCR CDR3 underwent first-round RT-PCR, the HTBI primer set was used. TCRdb fed the multiplex PCR reads into MiXCR, producing one record per CDR3 protein. Of around 520,000 distinct CDR3 sequences in the sample, 12% to 15% were seen once. Those patients with uncontrolled infection, other autoimmune disease, pregnancy or lactation were excluded. This clonotype was found a few times. As yet, its antigen is unknown. The sequence was collected from a woman aged 40 to 55 with Graves' hyperthyroidism. The V call is TRBV28, the J call TRBJ1-5; 9 nucleotides match TRBD1. Material for sequencing was blood. CDR3 residues: CASSRASGQGGQPQHF. The CDR3 DNA is TGTGCCAGCAGCCGCGCGTCGGGACAGGGTGGTCAGCCCCAGCATTTT.